This TCR beta chain was obtained from a study of T-cell memory formation after mild COVID-19. The CDR3 has 14 residues. CDR1 is SQVTM, CDR2 ANQGSEA, per germline. V gave up 2 bases and J gave up 3 bases; unmatched junction bases: 2. MiXCR was run by TCRdb on the 5' RACE reads, yielding one entry per CDR3 protein. Of 450,000 to 700,000 distinct CDR3 sequences in the sample, approximately 18% were seen once. Sequenced input: PBMCs or a T cell subset sorted from them (not recorded which). The sequence was collected from an adult woman who had mild COVID-19 (a few samples of this study predate the infection). Cell type and time point are not known. This chain connects TRBV29-1 to TRBJ2-1, with 9 bases identical to TRBD2. DNA for the CDR3: TGCAGCGTTGAACTAGCGGGATACTACAATGAGCAGTTCTTC. Its protein is CSVELAGYYNEQFF.